This entry concerns a single T cell receptor (beta chain). Produced via immunoSEQ multiplex PCR; TCRdb's table is partial and in-frame only. In the table there are 200,000 to 300,000 clones, about nine tenths of which are singletons. This sample is part of a study of blood T cell repertoires in COVID-19. This clonotype was sampled from a person aged 18 to 30 with COVID-19, enrolled during active disease. Sequenced sample: peripheral blood.

The CDR3 sequence is CASSSGTGLLYGYTF. CDR3 nucleotide sequence: TGTGCCAGCAGCTCCGGGACAGGGCTGCTCTATGGCTACACCTTC. The chain has TRBV7-9 and TRBJ1-2; 9 bases match TRBD1. In germline, CDR1 is SEHNR, CDR2 FQNEAQ (reference sequence). With 4 bases clipped from V and 4 bases from J, the junction kept 7 bases outside the gene matches. The CDR3 runs 15 residues.